A single sample is the source of the 23 T cell receptor beta chains below, sequenced in a study of Graves' ophthalmopathy and Graves' hyperthyroidism. Amplification targeted the TCR beta CDR3 regions, with RNA transcripts as the source material. HTBI-primed RT-PCR formed the first round, and a multiplex PCR formed the second. TCRdb ran MiXCR on the multiplex PCR reads and lists one entry per CDR3 protein. The sample contains 350,000 to 450,000 distinct CDR3 sequences, around a fifth of which appear only once. Sequenced: peripheral blood. These receptors all stem from a woman aged 18-29 years with stable Graves' hyperthyroidism.

This clonotype has at least ten counts. V gene TRBV6-2 or TRBV6-3 combines with J gene TRBJ2-7; 7 bases fit TRBD2. The V segment lost 2 bases and the J segment 4 bases; nucleotides outside the gene matches: 8. The length of the CDR3 is 15 residues. The germline V gene has CDR1 MNHEY and CDR2 SVGEGT. The CDR3 DNA reads TGTGCCAGCAGTTACCCGGGGAGGGCGCGGTACGAGCAGTACTTC. Its protein is CASSYPGRARYEQYF.

This clonotype was seen repeatedly, ten times or more. The V call is TRBV6-5, the J call TRBJ1-1; no reliable D call. Trimming pared 2 bases from V and 0 bases from J, leaving 7 bases between. Germline V lookup: CDR1 MNHEY, CDR2 SVGAGI. The CDR3 covers 14 residues. The CDR3 protein is CASSYLSVNTEAFF. CDR3 nucleotides: TGTGCCAGCAGTTACCTATCGGTGAACACTGAAGCTTTCTTT.

There are a few counts of this clonotype. The chain recombines TRBV4-2 with TRBJ2-6; D unclear. The V end lost 3 bases, the J end lost 0 bases, and 12 bases lay between the germline ends. The CDR3 loop spans 17 amino acids. CDR1 LGHNA and CDR2 YNFKEQ come from the germline V gene. The CDR3 region is CASSQSAWASGANVLTF. The CDR3 bases are TGTGCCAGCAGCCAGTCAGCGTGGGCCTCTGGGGCCAACGTCCTGACTTTC.

The chain links TRBV5-1 to TRBJ1-1; perhaps TRBD1 as D (6 bases). Trimming shortened V by 1 base and J by 0 bases, and 13 bases separated the two germline ends. The germline CDR1 and CDR2 sequences are SGHRS and YFSETQ. The CDR3 is 16 residues long. CDR3 coding DNA: TGCGCCAGCAGCTTGAGGATGGACAGCATGAACACTGAAGCTTTCTTT. Translating gives CASSLRMDSMNTEAFF.

The V call is TRBV7-2, the J call TRBJ1-1; D might be TRBD1 (6 bases). The V gene lost 5 bases and the J gene lost 2 bases, with 12 bases spanning the gap. This CDR3 is 14 amino acids long. Germline V gives CDR1 SGHTA, CDR2 FQGNSA. CDR3 sequence (DNA): TGTGCCAGCAGCACCCGGACAGCTAACACTGAAGCTTTCTTT. Translating it yields CASSTRTANTEAFF.

Written as DNA, the CDR3 is TGTGCCAGCAGCTTAGGCCAGCGTCCTGGCTACACCTTC. This gives the protein CASSLGQRPGYTF. This chain joins TRBV7-2 and TRBJ1-2; D is undetermined. V was trimmed by 1 base and J by 7 bases, leaving 10 bases between them. The CDR3 has 13 residues. Germline CDR1 SGHTA, CDR2 FQGNSA.

This clonotype occurred many times. The CDR3 DNA is TGTGCCAGCAGCCAAGGAGGGCCGAATCAGCCCCAGCATTTT. It specifies CASSQGGPNQPQHF. V and J are TRBV7-6 and TRBJ1-5; D not resolved. In germline, CDR1 is SGHVS, CDR2 FNYEAQ. This CDR3 spans 14 amino acids. Trimming stripped 5 bases from V and 4 bases from J, with 12 bases between.

The J gene is TRBJ1-1, the V gene TRBV15; D might be TRBD1 (6 bases). This CDR3 is built from 13 residues. Germline V gene sequence: CDR1 LNHNV, CDR2 YYDKDF (reference sequence). The ends were cut back, 7 bases at V and 8 bases at J, with 17 bases in the middle. The CDR3 loop reads CATMPGRGTEAFF. DNA for the CDR3: TGTGCCACCATGCCAGGGAGGGGGACCGAAGCTTTCTTT.

This clonotype appeared many times. This chain connects TRBV6-1 to TRBJ1-5, with TRBD1 identical over 9 bases. CDR1 MNHNS and CDR2 SASEGT come from the germline V gene. V lost 8 bases and J lost 5; bases outside the gene matches: 10. This CDR3 comprises 15 residues. CDR3 sequence reads: CASRPGDRVDQPQHF. CDR3 coding DNA: TGTGCCAGCCGCCCCGGGGACAGGGTCGATCAGCCCCAGCATTTT.

Worth noting for this clonotype: No conserved phenylalanine or tryptophan is present at the end of the CDR3, so a read error is the likely explanation. The chain joins TRBV20-1 to TRBJ2-6; D ambiguous. CDR1 DFQATT and CDR2 SNEGSKA come from the germline V gene (reference sequence). CDR3 length equals 15 residues. This CDR3 reads CNARVAGRGANVLTL. Written as DNA, the CDR3 is TGCAATGCTAGAGTTGCCGGGCGTGGGGCCAACGTCCTGACTCTC.

This clonotype occurred many times. This sequence joins TRBV20-1 and TRBJ1-2; 7 nucleotides agree with TRBD1. After removal of 4 bases from V and 5 bases from J, the junction contained 10 bases not matched to a gene. The CDR3 contains 14 residues. Per germline, CDR1 DFQATT and CDR2 SNEGSKA (reference sequence). Written as DNA, the CDR3 is TGCAGTGCTATGCCCACAGGGGTTCGGTATGGCTACACCTTC. Translated: CSAMPTGVRYGYTF.

The chain carries TRBV12-3 or TRBV12-4 and TRBJ1-5, with 9 nucleotides matching TRBD1. With 6 bases clipped from V and 3 bases from J, the junction kept 9 bases outside the gene matches. This CDR3 is 16 amino acids long. CDR3 region: CASSLRGQGNNQPQHF. CDR3 DNA sequence: TGTGCCAGCAGCCTTAGGGGACAGGGAAACAATCAGCCCCAGCATTTT.

This clonotype showed up many times. The chain links TRBV27 to TRBJ2-7; possible D gene TRBD2, 6 bases. V was cut by 6 bases and J by 0 bases, with 12 bases left in between. The V gene's germline CDR1 is MNHEY and CDR2 SMNVEV (reference sequence). The CDR3 totals 14 residues. The CDR3 sequence is CASRMRRDSYEQYF. The CDR3 DNA sequence: TGTGCCAGCAGAATGAGGCGGGACTCCTACGAGCAGTACTTC.

This chain uses TRBV14 with TRBJ2-5, with D possibly being TRBD2 (6 bases). The CDR3 runs 15 residues. Germline CDR1 and CDR2: SGHDN and FVKESK. V lost 0 bases, J lost 2 bases, and 10 bases lay in between. CDR3 amino acids: CASSQDRGFQETQYF. CDR3 bases: TGTGCCAGCAGCCAAGATCGGGGGTTTCAAGAGACCCAGTACTTC.

This clonotype was found many times. This chain uses TRBV11-2 with TRBJ2-2, with D possibly TRBD2 on 5 matching bases. CDR3 length: 15 amino acids. The ends were cut back, 6 bases at V and 7 bases at J, with 18 bases in the middle. Germline V CDR1 and CDR2: SGHAT, FQNNGV. DNA of the CDR3: TGTGCCAGCAGGACTAACGCCGTTATCGGCGGGGAGCTGTTTTTT. The encoded protein is CASRTNAVIGGELFF.

There are many counts of this clonotype. The CDR3 loop is CSASSRDYQPQHF. The CDR3 nucleotides read TGCAGTGCTAGTAGCAGGGATTATCAGCCCCAGCATTTT. J is TRBJ1-5 and V is TRBV20-1; weak D call: TRBD1 (5 bases). Germline CDR1 DFQATT, CDR2 SNEGSKA (reference sequence). V shed 3 bases and J shed 5 bases, with 11 bases lying between them. The CDR3 covers 13 residues.

This chain connects TRBV10-3 to TRBJ1-1; no definite D call. Trimming cost V 6 bases and J 5 bases, with 10 bases left between them. The CDR3 length is 12 residues. Germline lookup yields CDR1 ENHRY and CDR2 SYGVKD. The CDR3 region has the DNA TGTGCCATCAGGGGTGACACGACTGAAGCTTTCTTT. It codes for CAIRGDTTEAFF.

This clonotype was counted ten times or more. V usage is TRBV7-2 and J usage is TRBJ1-3, with D unclear. Trimming removed 1 base at V and 4 bases at J, with 8 bases between. The germline V gene encodes CDR1 SGHTA and CDR2 FQGNSA. There are 14 residues in the CDR3. CDR3 region: CASSLVGNGNTIYF. CDR3 DNA sequence: TGTGCCAGCAGCTTAGTGGGTAACGGAAACACCATATATTTT.

Ten or more counts support this clonotype. The CDR3 region is CASTSASGGAKPYEQYF. DNA of the CDR3: TGTGCCAGCACGAGTGCTAGCGGGGGAGCGAAGCCCTACGAGCAGTACTTC. The chain combines TRBV2 with TRBJ2-7, with 10 bases matching TRBD2. The CDR3 runs to 17 residues. Germline lookup yields CDR1 SNHLY and CDR2 FYNNEI. With V trimmed by 7 bases and J by 2 bases, 14 bases remained unmatched.

This clonotype appeared many times. The rearrangement joins TRBV30 to TRBJ2-7; 9 nucleotides agree with TRBD1. V was pared by 3 bases and J by 5 bases, with 8 bases of the junction left unmatched. Germline-derived CDR1 and CDR2 are GTSNPN and SVGIG (reference sequence). CDR3 size: 14 residues. Written as DNA, the CDR3 is TGTGCCTGGAGCGTTACAGGGGGCTCGGACGAGCAGTACTTC. This gives the protein CAWSVTGGSDEQYF.

The table lists this clonotype with many counts. The chain has TRBV30 and TRBJ2-5; D gene unclear. The germline V and J ends were trimmed by 0 bases and 7 bases, with 6 bases remaining between them. The germline V gene has CDR1 GTSNPN and CDR2 SVGIG (reference sequence). The CDR3 has 11 residues. The DNA of the CDR3 is TGTGCCTGGAGTGTAAGTTTGACCCAGTACTTC. It yields the protein CAWSVSLTQYF.

This clonotype was recorded many times. The chain uses TRBV7-9 and TRBJ1-1; a weak D match, TRBD1 (5 bases). Germline assignment: CDR1 SEHNR and CDR2 FQNEAQ (reference sequence). This CDR3 region has 13 residues. Trimming shortened V by 5 bases and J by 6 bases, and 13 bases separated the two germline ends. The CDR3 DNA reads TGTGCCAGCAGCGCTGCCGGGACTCCTGAAGCTTTCTTT. The encoded protein is CASSAAGTPEAFF. The variable domain in full, with the rest retrieved from reference TRBV7-9 and TRBJ1-1, is DTGVSQNPRHKITKRGQNVTFRCDPISEHNRLYWYRQTLGQGPEFLTYFQNEAQLEKSRLLSDRFSAERPKGSFSTLEIQRTEQGDSAMYLCASSAAGTPEAFFGQGTRLTVV.

This clonotype was seen repeatedly, ten times or more. This rearrangement joins TRBV12-3 or TRBV12-4 to TRBJ1-2; perhaps TRBD1 as D (6 bases). Trimming took off 6 bases at V and 4 bases at J, with 12 bases between the two ends. CDR3 size: 13 residues. This chain's CDR3 is CASSRDKIYGYTF. CDR3 nucleotide sequence: TGTGCCAGCAGCCGGGACAAAATCTATGGCTACACCTTC.